These T cell receptor beta chains were read from a single sample in a study of post-analysis software for immune sequencing data. TCRdb re-called the PCR reads with MiXCR, one entry per CDR3 protein. This table holds roughly 600,000 distinct CDR3 sequences, around 47% found once. Sequences were obtained from blood. These receptors were collected from a girl aged 10-17 years with multiple sclerosis. The conserved cysteine and the conserved F or W are not part of the CDR3 here. A D gene is named only where the DNA matches it firmly. The size of a clone is reported for some rows only, either as once, few or many, or as a class for expanded clones.

d_gene	abundance	v_gene	j_gene	CDR3aa
-	few	TRBV29-1	TRBJ1-1	SAQGAWGAPEAF
-	-	TRBV11-2	TRBJ2-5	TSSPRGQETQY
-	-	TRBV28	TRBJ2-7	ATGPRGLYEQY
TRBD1	-	TRBV12-3/TRBV12-4	TRBJ2-3	ASSMTGGLGTDAQY
-	few	TRBV29-1	TRBJ2-1	SVGVNEQF
TRBD1	few	TRBV27	TRBJ2-1	ASTPGGPYNEQF
TRBD1	few	TRBV7-3	TRBJ1-1	ASSLTRGLGTEAF
-	-	TRBV20-1	TRBJ1-4	SARDPAATTKLF
-	few	TRBV7-9	TRBJ1-2	ASSLEEHRGYT
-	-	TRBV5-1	TRBJ1-4	ATSQAGGMNEKLF
-	few	TRBV12-3/TRBV12-4	TRBJ1-1	ASSFQGMNTEAF
TRBD2	few	TRBV12-3/TRBV12-4	TRBJ2-3	ASSSLAGPDTQY
-	-	TRBV7-9	TRBJ1-2	ASSPGWDGYT
-	-	TRBV10-3	TRBJ2-5	AIKAQAGETQY
TRBD2	once	TRBV10-3	TRBJ2-7	AISEGLAGCEQY
-	-	TRBV4-1	TRBJ2-6	ASSLSEQAYSGANVLT
-	-	TRBV9	TRBJ2-3	ASSDRSGTGTDTQY
TRBD2	-	TRBV12-3/TRBV12-4	TRBJ2-7	ASSRTSGRGSDEQY
TRBD1	few	TRBV12-3/TRBV12-4	TRBJ1-1	ASSEDRTTEAF
-	few	TRBV2	TRBJ2-3	ASNMGPDTQY
-	-	TRBV12-3/TRBV12-4	TRBJ2-3	ASGPGPSTDTQY
TRBD1	-	TRBV6-1	TRBJ1-2	ASSEQGQVYGYT
-	few	TRBV7-3	TRBJ2-2	ASSLDSSTKELF
TRBD1	-	TRBV7-2	TRBJ1-2	ASTLRTGQSYGYT
-	-	TRBV29-1	TRBJ1-1	SVARGGLNTEAF
-	-	TRBV11-3	TRBJ1-2	ASTRAGYGYT
TRBD1	-	TRBV12-3/TRBV12-4	TRBJ1-2	ASREDRAVTGYT
TRBD1	-	TRBV12-3/TRBV12-4	TRBJ1-2	ASRYDRGYGYT
TRBD1	few	TRBV5-1	TRBJ2-7	ASSQMGQGDEQY
TRBD2	-	TRBV6-5	TRBJ2-1	ASSPTSGSLNEQF
TRBD2	-	TRBV5-1	TRBJ2-7	ASSLERLAGAEEQY
-	few	TRBV20-1	TRBJ1-1	SARSYENTEAF
-	-	TRBV5-5	TRBJ2-5	ASSLHSLSAHETQY
-	few	TRBV20-1	TRBJ2-5	SARDPQEETQY
TRBD2	-	TRBV20-1	TRBJ2-5	SASSSSGRAKETQY
-	few	TRBV9	TRBJ2-6	ASSVEAGANVLT
-	few	TRBV6-6	TRBJ2-2	ASSPDDHGELF
-	-	TRBV5-1	TRBJ1-4	ASSPRGGLEEKLF
TRBD2	-	TRBV20-1	TRBJ2-3	SAKRTSGGLTDTQY
-	-	TRBV30	TRBJ2-3	AWSVQREDTQY
-	-	TRBV12-3/TRBV12-4	TRBJ2-3	ASSSVGEATDTQY
-	-	TRBV20-1	TRBJ2-3	SARSRSWGTQY